The present T cell receptor (beta chain) was sequenced within a study of blood T cell repertoires in COVID-19. In the study's own analysis: Cell counts per sample came from amplifying reference gene primers. Sequenced by immunoSEQ multiplex PCR; TCRdb stores in-frame clones only, minus some. V and J calls and clone size are given by that table; D and trimming were obtained from the DNA. The sample has 200,000 to 250,000 clones, approximately 85% seen once. Per germline, CDR1 LNHNV and CDR2 YYDKDF (reference sequence). This CDR3 comprises 16 residues. Trimming took 6 bases from V and 0 from J, leaving 16 bases between them.

The receptor comes from a woman in her 70s with COVID-19, enrolled during active disease. J is TRBJ2-3 and V is TRBV15, with a possible D match to TRBD2 (5 bases). The sequencing input was peripheral blood. The CDR3 bases are TGTGCCACCAGGGGTGGAGCGGATTCTAGCACAGATACGCAGTATTTT. It codes for CATRGGADSSTDTQYF.